This T cell receptor (beta chain) was identified in a study of T cells in Graves' hyperthyroidism and ophthalmopathy. The length of the CDR3 is 13 residues. V lost 0 bases to trimming and J lost 0 bases, with 2 bases between them. Germline V gives CDR1 ENHRY, CDR2 SYGVKD. A Clinical Activity Score of at least 3, a NOSPECS grade of at least 4 and a duration under 3 months were recorded in the ophthalmopathy patients. Out of approximately 10 ml of fresh peripheral blood came the PBMCs. Study-wide findings and caveats: Model output signaled ophthalmopathy a median 6.5 months ahead of onset.

A remark on this clonotype: What it recognizes is unknown. A read error may explain this, as a much larger clone is one base away. It is likely a read error, because the conserved phenylalanine at the end of the CDR3 is missing.

Using RNA transcripts as the source, TCR beta CDR3 regions were amplified. First-round RT-PCR of the TCR CDR3 relied on the HTBI primer set. A single record per CDR3 protein comes from TCRdb applying MiXCR to the multiplex PCR reads. The table records over 500,000 distinct CDR3 sequences, approximately 17% of them present only once. Input material: blood. The rearrangement links TRBV10-3 to TRBJ1-1; D is unclear. The source is a woman aged 18-29 years with Graves' ophthalmopathy. This CDR3 reads CAISESVNTEAFS. The CDR3, as DNA: TGTGCCATCAGTGAGTCGGTGAACACTGAAGCTTTCTCT.